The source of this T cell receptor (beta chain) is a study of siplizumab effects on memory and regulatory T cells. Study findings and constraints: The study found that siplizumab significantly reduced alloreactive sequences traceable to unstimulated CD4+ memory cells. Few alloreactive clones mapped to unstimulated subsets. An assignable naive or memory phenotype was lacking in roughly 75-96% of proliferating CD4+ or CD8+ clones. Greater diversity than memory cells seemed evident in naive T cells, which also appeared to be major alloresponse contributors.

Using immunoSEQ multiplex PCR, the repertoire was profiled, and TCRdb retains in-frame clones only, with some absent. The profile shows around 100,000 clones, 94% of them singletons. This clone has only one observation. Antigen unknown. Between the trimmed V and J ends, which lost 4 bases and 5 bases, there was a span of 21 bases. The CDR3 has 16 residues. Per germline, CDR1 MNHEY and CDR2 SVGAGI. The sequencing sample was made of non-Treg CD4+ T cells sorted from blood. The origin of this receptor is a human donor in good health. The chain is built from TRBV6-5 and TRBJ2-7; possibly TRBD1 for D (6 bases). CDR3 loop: CASSSTSTGHRNEQYF. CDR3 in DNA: TGTGCCAGCAGTTCCACCTCGACAGGCCACAGAAACGAGCAGTACTTC.